One sample yielded the 29 T cell receptor beta chains listed below, sequenced in a study of cytomegalovirus exposure and HLA in healthy donors. The repertoire was sequenced with immunoSEQ multiplex PCR; TCRdb's copy has only in-frame clones and lacks some. The data contain 82,000 or so clones, 90% to 95% of them seen just once; the ten biggest clones take up 0.69%. The sequenced sample consisted of PBMCs. The receptors shown here come from a woman between 18 and 29 years old in good health and CMV-seronegative.

V is TRBV5-1 and J is TRBJ1-2, with D unresolved. The germline gives CDR1 SGHRS, CDR2 YFSETQ. The CDR3 contains 14 residues. The V end was cut by 7 bases, the J end by 4 bases, with 17 bases between. CDR3 bases: TGCGCCAGCCTCGTGTCCCCAGGAGGCTATGGCTACACCTTC. It codes for CASLVSPGGYGYTF.

The gene calls are TRBV2 and TRBJ2-3, with a weak D call TRBD2 (6 bases). Germline V gene data show CDR1 as SNHLY and CDR2 as FYNNEI. V shed 6 bases and J shed 0 bases, with 19 bases lying between them. The CDR3 spans 17 residues. The CDR3 protein is CASRGYSGSASTDTQYF. CDR3 bases: TGTGCCAGCAGAGGGTATAGCGGCAGTGCTAGCACAGATACGCAGTATTTT.

The V call is TRBV29-1, the J call TRBJ2-1; tentative D call: TRBD2 (5 bases). Trimming pared 3 bases from V and 7 bases from J, leaving 7 bases between. Germline V lookup: CDR1 SQVTM, CDR2 ANQGSEA. The CDR3 loop spans 11 amino acids. The CDR3 here is CSVERVNEQFF. The DNA of the CDR3 is TGCAGCGTTGAGAGGGTAAATGAGCAGTTCTTC.

The CDR3 nucleotides are TGTGCCAGCAGTTTAGTTGATGAGCAGTTCTTC. This translates into CASSLVDEQFF. V usage is TRBV6-1 and J usage is TRBJ2-1; no clear D gene. Looked up from germline, CDR1 is MNHNS and CDR2 is SASEGT. V shed 5 bases and J shed 8 bases, with 7 bases lying between them. The length of the CDR3 is 11 residues.

This clone was seen just once. The V call is TRBV25-1, the J call TRBJ2-7, with a possible D match to TRBD1 (6 bases). Germline assignment: CDR1 MGHDK and CDR2 SYGVNS. The CDR3 contains 12 residues. The CDR3 protein is CATRQAPYEQYF. CDR3 DNA sequence: TGTGCTACTAGACAGGCCCCCTACGAGCAGTACTTC.

The rearrangement uses TRBV7-9 and TRBJ2-7; D perhaps matches TRBD2 (5 bases). V lost 0 bases and J 4 bases, leaving 16 bases between the germline ends. Germline CDR1 is SEHNR and CDR2 is FQNEAQ (reference sequence). The CDR3 runs to 16 residues. The CDR3 nucleotides read TGTGCCAGCAGCTTAGCCCCCCGGGGTCCCTTGTACGAGCAGTACTTC. It is translated as CASSLAPRGPLYEQYF.

On this clone itself: Other DNA sequences in this specimen translate into the identical CDR3. The CDR3 nucleotides are TGTGCCAGCCGCCGACTAGCGGGAGGGTATGAGCAGTACTTC. Translating gives CASRRLAGGYEQYF. V gene TRBV28 combines with J gene TRBJ2-7; 14 bases are a match to TRBD2. Per germline, CDR1 MDHEN and CDR2 SYDVKM. The CDR3 runs 14 residues. The V segment lost 8 bases and the J segment 7 bases; nucleotides outside the gene matches: 7.

This rearrangement joins TRBV29-1 to TRBJ1-1; 7 bases are a match to TRBD1. The CDR3 contains 17 residues. CDR1 is SQVTM, CDR2 ANQGSEA, per germline. V trimming: 2 bases; J trimming: 3 bases; junction bases outside the gene matches: 15. The CDR3 coding sequence is TGCAGCGTTGAAAGCCGACAGGGCGTACAAGGGTACACTGAAGCTTTCTTT. This sequence encodes CSVESRQGVQGYTEAFF.

This rearrangement joins TRBV4-3 to TRBJ2-7, with TRBD2 as a possible D gene (5 bases). V was trimmed by 0 bases and J by 2 bases, leaving 14 bases between them. Germline CDR1 LGHNA, CDR2 YSLEER. This CDR3 contains 16 residues. CDR3 in DNA: TGCGCCAGCAGCCAAGATCTACAGTCGGGAACCTACGAGCAGTACTTC. It is translated as CASSQDLQSGTYEQYF.

In regard to this clone: The same CDR3 arises from other DNA sequences in this sample as well. This rearrangement joins TRBV9 to TRBJ2-1; D may be TRBD2 (5 bases). This CDR3 spans 15 amino acids. V was clipped by 1 base and J by 0 bases, with 8 bases between them. Germline-derived CDR1 and CDR2 are SGDLS and YYNGEE. The DNA of the CDR3 is TGTGCCAGCAGCGTACTTGGGAGCTCCTACAATGAGCAGTTCTTC. Translated: CASSVLGSSYNEQFF.

This chain links TRBV28 with TRBJ2-1; 7 positions match TRBD2. With V trimmed by 10 bases and J by 3 bases, 6 bases remained unmatched. CDR1 MDHEN and CDR2 SYDVKM come from the germline V gene. This CDR3 has 13 amino acids. CDR3 protein: CATLRDYYNEQFF. In DNA, the CDR3 is TGTGCCACCCTCCGGGACTACTACAATGAGCAGTTCTTC.

This clone was seen once. The chain joins TRBV5-1 to TRBJ2-6; 10 nucleotides match TRBD1. The V gene's germline CDR1 is SGHRS and CDR2 YFSETQ. The V gene end was trimmed by 3 bases and the J gene end by 1 base; junction bases not matched to a gene: 4. The CDR3 covers 17 residues. CDR3 DNA: TGCGCCAGCAGCTGGGGGACAGGGGAATCTGGGGCCAACGTCCTGACTTTC. It is translated as CASSWGTGESGANVLTF.

The chain has TRBV5-1 and TRBJ2-5; 10 bases agree with TRBD1. CDR1 and CDR2 (germline): SGHRS, YFSETQ. Losses at the gene ends were 5 bases for V and 4 bases for J; bases not matched to a gene: 5. The CDR3 totals 14 residues. The CDR3 is CASSRTGGGETQYF. The DNA of the CDR3 is TGCGCCAGCAGTAGGACAGGGGGGGGAGAGACCCAGTACTTC. The full variable domain, rest sourced from reference TRBV5-1 and TRBJ2-5, is KAGVTQTPRYLIKTRGQQVTLSCSPISGHRSVSWYQQTPGQGLQFLFEYFSETQRNKGNFPGRFSGRQFSNSRSEMNVSTLELGDSALYLCASSRTGGGETQYFGPGTRLLVL.

This chain uses TRBV30 with TRBJ1-5, with unresolved D. This CDR3 has 16 residues. Trimming removed 2 bases from V and 0 bases from J, with 14 bases in between. Germline-derived CDR1 and CDR2 are GTSNPN and SVGIG (reference sequence). In DNA form, the CDR3 reads TGTGCCTGGAGTCCCCCTCTATCGTTTAGCAATCAGCCCCAGCATTTT. Translated, it gives CAWSPPLSFSNQPQHF.

The chain employs TRBV7-2 and TRBJ2-2; TRBD2 might be the D (6 bases). V lost 0 bases to trimming and J lost 2 bases, with 7 bases between them. CDR1 is SGHTA, CDR2 FQGNSA, per germline. This CDR3 is 15 amino acids long. The CDR3 protein is CASSLAGGNTGELFF. The CDR3 nucleotides read TGTGCCAGCAGCTTAGCGGGGGGAAACACCGGGGAGCTGTTTTTT.

The V gene is TRBV7-2, the J gene TRBJ2-1; 9 nucleotides agree with TRBD1. The trim removed 5 bases at V and 4 bases at J, leaving 9 bases unmatched. Looked up from germline, CDR1 is SGHTA and CDR2 is FQGNSA. The CDR3 totals 16 residues. CDR3 region: CASSPQGQGRYNEQFF. CDR3 bases: TGTGCCAGCAGCCCCCAGGGACAGGGAAGGTACAATGAGCAGTTCTTC. Full variable domain (missing parts from reference TRBV7-2 and TRBJ2-1): GAGVSQSPSNKVTEKGKDVELRCDPISGHTALYWYRQSLGQGLEFLIYFQGNSAPDKSGLPSDRFSAERTGGSVSTLTIQRTQQEDSAVYLCASSPQGQGRYNEQFFGPGTRLTVL.

The J gene is TRBJ2-7, the V gene TRBV7-2; TRBD1 agrees at 7 bases. J was trimmed by 4 bases and V by 1 base; bases with no gene match: 1. The germline gives CDR1 SGHTA, CDR2 FQGNSA. This CDR3 is 13 amino acids long. The CDR3 is CASSLDRGYEQYF. The CDR3 DNA follows: TGTGCCAGCAGCTTAGACAGGGGTTACGAGCAGTACTTC. The full variable domain, rest sourced from reference TRBV7-2 and TRBJ2-7, is GAGVSQSPSNKVTEKGKDVELRCDPISGHTALYWYRQSLGQGLEFLIYFQGNSAPDKSGLPSDRFSAERTGGSVSTLTIQRTQQEDSAVYLCASSLDRGYEQYFGPGTRLTVT.

The rearrangement uses TRBV18 and TRBJ1-2; D is undetermined. The CDR3 runs 13 residues. V lost 6 bases and J 2 bases, leaving 10 bases between the germline ends. Germline V gene lookup returns CDR1 KGHSH and CDR2 LQKENI. CDR3 DNA sequence: TGTGCCAGCTCCCCCGAGGAGAACTATGGCTACACCTTC. It translates to CASSPEENYGYTF.

This chain links TRBV2 with TRBJ2-7, with D possibly matching TRBD1 (6 bases). V gave up 0 bases and J gave up 4 bases, with 13 bases separating them. From germline, CDR1 is SNHLY and CDR2 FYNNEI. The CDR3 is 15 residues long. CDR3 bases: TGTGCCAGCAGTGAAGCAGCAGTAGGACAGTACGAGCAGTACTTC. Protein sequence: CASSEAAVGQYEQYF.

The chain links TRBV2 to TRBJ2-2; TRBD1 agrees at 10 bases. The trim removed 5 bases at V and 6 bases at J, leaving 6 bases unmatched. Germline-derived CDR1 and CDR2 are SNHLY and FYNNEI. There are 15 residues in the CDR3. The CDR3, as DNA: TGTGCCAGCAGTACCCCGGGACAGGGGTCCGGGGAGCTGTTTTTT. This encodes CASSTPGQGSGELFF.

The genes are TRBV6-4 and TRBJ1-1, with TRBD1 matching over 7 bases. Trimming at V came to 6 bases and at J to 1 base, leaving 5 bases not matched to a gene. Germline values: CDR1 MRHNA, CDR2 SNTAGT. CDR3 size: 14 residues. CDR3 DNA sequence: TGTGCCAGCAGACTGACAGGGAAGAACACTGAAGCTTTCTTT. Residues: CASRLTGKNTEAFF.

The chain carries TRBV6-5 and TRBJ2-2; a possible D gene is TRBD1 (7 bases). Germline V gives CDR1 MNHEY, CDR2 SVGAGI. The CDR3 runs to 14 residues. V lost 8 bases and J lost 6, with 16 bases in between. CDR3 region: CASSVGGGPGELFF. DNA for the CDR3: TGTGCCAGCTCGGTAGGAGGGGGCCCCGGGGAGCTGTTTTTT.

The chain combines TRBV6-1 with TRBJ2-1, with D unresolved. The CDR3 has 15 residues. The V end lost 0 bases, the J end lost 8 bases, and 14 bases lay between the germline ends. Germline V lookup: CDR1 MNHNS, CDR2 SASEGT. The DNA for the CDR3 is TGTGCCAGCAGTGAAGCGCGCCTAGTCCGAGATGAGCAGTTCTTC. It translates to CASSEARLVRDEQFF.

V is TRBV19 and J is TRBJ1-1; no reliable D call. Trimming removed 1 base from V and 0 bases from J, with 9 bases in between. CDR3 size: 15 residues. Germline lookup yields CDR1 LNHDA and CDR2 SQIVND (reference sequence). CDR3 coding DNA: TGTGCCAGTAGTATAGGATCAGTGATGAACACTGAAGCTTTCTTT. Translation: CASSIGSVMNTEAFF.

The rearrangement joins TRBV4-3 to TRBJ2-3; D is uncertain. Deletions cut 2 bases from V and 2 bases from J, with 14 bases between. Per germline, CDR1 LGHNA and CDR2 YSLEER. The CDR3 totals 16 residues. Here the CDR3 DNA reads TGCGCCAGCAGCCAAAGATCCGATTGGCTCACAGATACGCAGTATTTT. Amino acid sequence: CASSQRSDWLTDTQYF.

The chain has TRBV7-8 and TRBJ2-7, with a possible D match to TRBD2 (5 bases). CDR1 is SGHVS and CDR2 is FQNEAQ in the germline V gene. V lost 1 base to trimming and J lost 5 bases, with 15 bases between them. The CDR3 covers 15 residues. In nucleotides, the CDR3 is TGTGCCAGCAGCTTAGTCCCGGGAAGGGAAGACGAGCAGTACTTC. It translates to CASSLVPGREDEQYF.

The chain joins TRBV27 to TRBJ1-1, with 10 bases fitting TRBD1. The CDR3 consists of 12 residues. Germline V gene data show CDR1 as MNHEY and CDR2 as SMNVEV (reference sequence). With V trimmed by 4 bases and J by 11 bases, 4 bases remained unmatched. Written as DNA, the CDR3 is TGTGCCAGCAGTTGGACAGGGGGAGAGGCTTTCTTT. The encoded protein is CASSWTGGEAFF.

The chain joins TRBV4-1 to TRBJ2-2, with D unclear. V lost 3 bases and J 1 base, leaving 9 bases between the germline ends. The CDR3 is made up of 15 amino acids. The germline V gene encodes CDR1 MGHRA and CDR2 YSYEKL. CDR3: CASSQQRMNTGELFF. The CDR3 region has the DNA TGCGCCAGCAGCCAGCAGAGGATGAACACCGGGGAGCTGTTTTTT.

This sequence joins TRBV29-1 and TRBJ1-3; D gene unclear. Trimming left V 0 bases short and J 1 base short, with 10 bases between. Looked up from germline, CDR1 is SQVTM and CDR2 is ANQGSEA. The CDR3 loop spans 15 amino acids. The CDR3 DNA follows: TGCAGCGTTGAAGACTATGGCAGGTCTGGAAACACCATATATTTT. This encodes CSVEDYGRSGNTIYF.